This TCR beta chain appears in the sequencing data of a study of T cells in Graves' hyperthyroidism and ophthalmopathy. This clonotype was picked up many times. Diagnoses were established using clinical symptoms, serum thyroxine and TRAb, thyroid ultrasound and orbital computed tomography. The sample of blood was obtained at first hyperthyroidism diagnosis (before any ophthalmopathy symptoms). TCR beta CDR3 sequences were amplified from RNA transcripts. HTBI primers were used for first-round RT-PCR of the TCR CDR3. A single record per CDR3 protein comes from TCRdb applying MiXCR to the multiplex PCR reads. The repertoire includes under 450,000 distinct CDR3 sequences, roughly 17% of them detected once, and approximately 35% sits in the top ten. Trimming took 1 base from V and 4 from J, leaving 28 bases between them. The CDR3 sequence is 21 residues long. Germline V lookup: CDR1 KGHDR, CDR2 SFDVKD.

The sample taken for sequencing was blood. The rearrangement joins TRBV24-1 to TRBJ2-1; TRBD2 is a possible D gene (9 bases). The receptor's source is a woman younger than 45 with Graves' hyperthyroidism that later progressed to Graves' ophthalmopathy. The CDR3: CATSDFSGTGASGKSYNEQFF. CDR3 nucleotides: TGTGCCACCAGTGATTTTTCCGGGACAGGAGCTAGCGGGAAGTCTTACAATGAGCAGTTCTTC.